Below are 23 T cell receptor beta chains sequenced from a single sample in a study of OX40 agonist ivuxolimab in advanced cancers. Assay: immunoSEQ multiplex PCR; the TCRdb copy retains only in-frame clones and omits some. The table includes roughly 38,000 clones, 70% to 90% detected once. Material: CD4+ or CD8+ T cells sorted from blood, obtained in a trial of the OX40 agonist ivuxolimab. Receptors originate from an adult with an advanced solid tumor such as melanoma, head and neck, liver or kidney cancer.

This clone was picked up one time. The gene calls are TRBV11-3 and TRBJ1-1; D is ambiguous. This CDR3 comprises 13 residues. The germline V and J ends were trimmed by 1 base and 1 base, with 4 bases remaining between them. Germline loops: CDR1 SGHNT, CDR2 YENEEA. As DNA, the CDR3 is TGTGCCAGCAGCTTAGCTGGGAACACTGAAGCTTTCTTT. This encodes CASSLAGNTEAFF.

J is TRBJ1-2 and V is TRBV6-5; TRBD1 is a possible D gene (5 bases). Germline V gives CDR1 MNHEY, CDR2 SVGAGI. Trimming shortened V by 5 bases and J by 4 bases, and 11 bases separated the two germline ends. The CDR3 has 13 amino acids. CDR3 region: CASSPGNSYGYTF. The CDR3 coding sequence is TGTGCCAGCAGTCCAGGGAATAGCTATGGCTACACCTTC.

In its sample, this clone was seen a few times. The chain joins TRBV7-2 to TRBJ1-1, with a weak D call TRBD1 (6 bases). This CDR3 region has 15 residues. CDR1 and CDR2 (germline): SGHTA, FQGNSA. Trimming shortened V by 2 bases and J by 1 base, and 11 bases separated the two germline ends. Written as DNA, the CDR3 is TGTGCCAGCAGCTTAATGGGGGCGGGGAACACTGAAGCTTTCTTT. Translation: CASSLMGAGNTEAFF.

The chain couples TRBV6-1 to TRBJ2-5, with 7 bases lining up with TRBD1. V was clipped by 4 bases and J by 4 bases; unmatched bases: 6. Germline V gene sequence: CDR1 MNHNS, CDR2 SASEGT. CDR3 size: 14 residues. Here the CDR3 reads CASSVLQGPETQYF. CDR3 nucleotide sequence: TGTGCCAGCAGTGTTTTACAGGGGCCAGAGACCCAGTACTTC.

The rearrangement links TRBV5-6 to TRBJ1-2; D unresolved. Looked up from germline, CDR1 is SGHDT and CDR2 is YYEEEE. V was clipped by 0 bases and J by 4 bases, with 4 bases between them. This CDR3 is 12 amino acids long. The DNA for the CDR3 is TGTGCCAGCAGCTTGGGTAGCTATGGCTACACCTTC. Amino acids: CASSLGSYGYTF.

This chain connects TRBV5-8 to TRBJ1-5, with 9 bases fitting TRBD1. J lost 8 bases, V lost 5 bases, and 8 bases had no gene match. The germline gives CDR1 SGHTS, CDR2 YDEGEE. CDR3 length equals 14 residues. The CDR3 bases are TGTGCCAGCAGTCCACGGACAGGGGTTAAGCCCCAGCATTTT. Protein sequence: CASSPRTGVKPQHF.

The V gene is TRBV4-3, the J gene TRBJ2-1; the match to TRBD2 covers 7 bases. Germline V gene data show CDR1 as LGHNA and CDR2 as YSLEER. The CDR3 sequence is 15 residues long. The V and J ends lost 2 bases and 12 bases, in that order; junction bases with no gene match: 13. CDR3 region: CASSQYLTAGTRQFF. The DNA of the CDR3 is TGCGCCAGCAGCCAATATCTCACAGCGGGGACCCGGCAGTTCTTC.

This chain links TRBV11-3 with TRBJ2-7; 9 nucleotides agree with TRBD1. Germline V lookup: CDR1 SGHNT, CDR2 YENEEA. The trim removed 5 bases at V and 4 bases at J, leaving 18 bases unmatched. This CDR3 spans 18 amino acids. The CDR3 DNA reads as TGTGCCAGCAGCCCCCCCTCTCCGGGACAGGGCGTTCCTTACGAGCAGTACTTC. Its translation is CASSPPSPGQGVPYEQYF.

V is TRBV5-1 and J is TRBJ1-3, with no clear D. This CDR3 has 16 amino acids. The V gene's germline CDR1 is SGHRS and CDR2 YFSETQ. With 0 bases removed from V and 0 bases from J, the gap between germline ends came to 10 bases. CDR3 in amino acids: CASSLADLASGNTIYF. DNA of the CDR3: TGCGCCAGCAGCTTGGCTGATCTCGCCTCTGGAAACACCATATATTTT.

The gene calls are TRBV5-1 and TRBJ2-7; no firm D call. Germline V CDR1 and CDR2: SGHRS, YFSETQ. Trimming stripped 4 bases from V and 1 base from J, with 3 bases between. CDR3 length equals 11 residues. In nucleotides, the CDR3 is TGCGCCAGCAGCATTTCCTACGAGCAGTACTTC. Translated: CASSISYEQYF.

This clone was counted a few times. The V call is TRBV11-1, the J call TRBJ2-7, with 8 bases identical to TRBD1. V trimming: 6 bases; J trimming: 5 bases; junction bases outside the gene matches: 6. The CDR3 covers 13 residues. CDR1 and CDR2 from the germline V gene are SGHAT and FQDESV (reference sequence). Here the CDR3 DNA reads TGTGCCAGCAGGCGGACAGGGACGGACGAGCAGTACTTC. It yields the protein CASRRTGTDEQYF. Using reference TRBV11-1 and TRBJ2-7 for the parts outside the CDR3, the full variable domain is EAEVAQSPRYKITEKSQAVAFWCDPISGHATLYWYRQILGQGPELLVQFQDESVVDDSQLPKDRFSAERLKGVDSTLKIQPAELGDSAMYLCASRRTGTDEQYFGPGTRLTVT.

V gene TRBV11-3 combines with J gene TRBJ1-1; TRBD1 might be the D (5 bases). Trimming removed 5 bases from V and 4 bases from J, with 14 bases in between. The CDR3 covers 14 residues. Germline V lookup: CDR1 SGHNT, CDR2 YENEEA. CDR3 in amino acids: CASSPRGDGTEAFF. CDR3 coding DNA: TGTGCCAGCAGCCCACGTGGGGACGGCACTGAAGCTTTCTTT.

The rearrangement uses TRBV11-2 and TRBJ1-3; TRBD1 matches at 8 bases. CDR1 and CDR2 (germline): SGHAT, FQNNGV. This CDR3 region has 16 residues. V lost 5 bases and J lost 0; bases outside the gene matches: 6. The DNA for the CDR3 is TGTGCCAGCAGCCCATGGACAGGGTCCTCTGGAAACACCATATATTTT. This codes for CASSPWTGSSGNTIYF.

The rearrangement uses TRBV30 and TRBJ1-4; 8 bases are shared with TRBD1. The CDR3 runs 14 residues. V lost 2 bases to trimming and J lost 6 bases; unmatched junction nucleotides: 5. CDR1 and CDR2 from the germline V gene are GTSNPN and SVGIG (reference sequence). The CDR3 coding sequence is TGTGCCTGGAGTTCCACAGGGGGTGATGAAAAACTGTTTTTT. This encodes CAWSSTGGDEKLFF.

CDR3 region: CASSVSRQETQYF. The CDR3 region has the DNA TGTGCCAGCAGCGTTAGTCGCCAAGAGACCCAGTACTTC. The genes are TRBV6-1 and TRBJ2-5; D remains unclear. Germline CDR1 is MNHNS and CDR2 is SASEGT. The CDR3 totals 13 residues. Trimming left V 6 bases short and J 1 base short, with 9 bases between.

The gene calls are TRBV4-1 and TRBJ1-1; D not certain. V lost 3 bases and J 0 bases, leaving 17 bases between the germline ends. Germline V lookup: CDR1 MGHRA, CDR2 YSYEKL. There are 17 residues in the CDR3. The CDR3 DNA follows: TGCGCCAGCAGCCAGGAGAGCAACGGAATTATGAACACTGAAGCTTTCTTT. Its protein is CASSQESNGIMNTEAFF.

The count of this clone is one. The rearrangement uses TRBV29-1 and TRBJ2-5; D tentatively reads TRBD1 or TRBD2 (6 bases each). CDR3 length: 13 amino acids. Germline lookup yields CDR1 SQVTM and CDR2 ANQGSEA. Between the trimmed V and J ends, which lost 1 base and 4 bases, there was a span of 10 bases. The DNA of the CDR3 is TGCAGCGTTGAAGGACTAGGGGGAGAGACCCAGTACTTC. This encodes CSVEGLGGETQYF.

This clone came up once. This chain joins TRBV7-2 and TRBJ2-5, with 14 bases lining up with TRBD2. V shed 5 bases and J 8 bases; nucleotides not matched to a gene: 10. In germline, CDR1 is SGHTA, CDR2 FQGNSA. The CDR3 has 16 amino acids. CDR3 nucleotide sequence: TGTGCCAGCAGCCTGTTGACTAGCGGGGGGGCGGGAACCCAGTACTTC. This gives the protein CASSLLTSGGAGTQYF.

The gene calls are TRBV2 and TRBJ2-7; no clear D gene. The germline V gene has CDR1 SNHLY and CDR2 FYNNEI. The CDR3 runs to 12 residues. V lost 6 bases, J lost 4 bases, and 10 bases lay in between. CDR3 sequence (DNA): TGTGCCAGCAGATGGGAAACGTACGAGCAGTACTTC. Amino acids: CASRWETYEQYF.

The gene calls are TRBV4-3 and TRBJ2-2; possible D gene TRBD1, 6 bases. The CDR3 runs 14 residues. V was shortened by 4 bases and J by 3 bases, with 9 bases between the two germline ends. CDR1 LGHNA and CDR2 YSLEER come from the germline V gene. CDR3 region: CASSLNRDTGELFF. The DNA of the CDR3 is TGCGCCAGCAGCCTAAACAGGGACACCGGGGAGCTGTTTTTT.

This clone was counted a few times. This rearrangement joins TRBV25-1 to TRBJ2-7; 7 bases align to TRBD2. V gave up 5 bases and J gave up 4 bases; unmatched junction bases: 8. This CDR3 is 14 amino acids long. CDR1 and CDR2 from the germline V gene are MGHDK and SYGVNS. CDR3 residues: CASSRGDGGYEQYF. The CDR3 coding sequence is TGTGCCAGCAGTCGGGGGGACGGAGGTTACGAGCAGTACTTC.

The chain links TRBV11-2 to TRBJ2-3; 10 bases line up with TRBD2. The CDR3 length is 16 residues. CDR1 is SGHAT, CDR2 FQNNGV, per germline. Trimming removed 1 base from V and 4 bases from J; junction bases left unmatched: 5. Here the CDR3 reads CASSLALAGVSDTQYF. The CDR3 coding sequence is TGTGCCAGCAGCTTAGCCCTAGCGGGGGTATCAGATACGCAGTATTTT.

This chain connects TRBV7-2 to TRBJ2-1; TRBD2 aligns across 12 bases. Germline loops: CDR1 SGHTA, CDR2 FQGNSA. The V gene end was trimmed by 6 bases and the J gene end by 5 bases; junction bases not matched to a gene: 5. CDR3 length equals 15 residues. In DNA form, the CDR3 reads TGTGCCAGCAGTCCCCGGACTAGCGGGGACAATGAGCAGTTCTTC. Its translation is CASSPRTSGDNEQFF.